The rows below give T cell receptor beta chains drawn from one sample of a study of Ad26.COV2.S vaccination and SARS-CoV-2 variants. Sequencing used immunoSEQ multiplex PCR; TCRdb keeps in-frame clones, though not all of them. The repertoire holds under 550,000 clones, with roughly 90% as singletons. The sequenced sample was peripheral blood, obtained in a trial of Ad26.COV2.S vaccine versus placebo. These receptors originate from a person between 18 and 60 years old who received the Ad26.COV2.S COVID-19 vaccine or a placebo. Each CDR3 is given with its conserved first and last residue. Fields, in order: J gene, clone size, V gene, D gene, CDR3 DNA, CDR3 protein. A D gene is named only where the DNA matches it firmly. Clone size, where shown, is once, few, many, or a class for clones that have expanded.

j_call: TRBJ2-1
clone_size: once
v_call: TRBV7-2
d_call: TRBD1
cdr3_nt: TGTGCCAGCAGCTGGGGACAGGGTTTCAATGAGCAGTTCTTC
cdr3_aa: CASSWGQGFNEQFF

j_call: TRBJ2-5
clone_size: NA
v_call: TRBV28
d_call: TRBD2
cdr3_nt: TGTGCCAGCAGCTTAGCGGGGGGGCCGGGAGAGACCCAGTACTTC
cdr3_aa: CASSLAGGPGETQYF

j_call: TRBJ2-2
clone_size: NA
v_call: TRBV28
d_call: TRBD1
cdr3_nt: TGTGCCAGCAGTTTCCGGACAGGGACCGGGGAGCTGTTTTTT
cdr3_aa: CASSFRTGTGELFF

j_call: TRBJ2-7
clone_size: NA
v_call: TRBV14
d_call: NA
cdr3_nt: TGTGCCAGCAGCCAAGGACGTGGGAAGTACTTC
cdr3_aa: CASSQGRGKYF

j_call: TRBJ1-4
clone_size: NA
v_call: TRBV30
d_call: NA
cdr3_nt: TGTGCCTGGAGTCCCCCGTCGATTGTTAAAGAAAAACTGTTTTTT
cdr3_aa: CAWSPPSIVKEKLFF

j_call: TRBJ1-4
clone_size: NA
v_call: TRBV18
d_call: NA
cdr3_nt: TGTGCCAGCTCACGGGACGCCGGAAATGAAAAACTGTTTTTT
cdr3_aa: CASSRDAGNEKLFF

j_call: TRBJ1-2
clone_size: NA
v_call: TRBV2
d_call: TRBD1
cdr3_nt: TGTGCCAGCAAATTCGGGACAGCTCCTAACTATGGCTACACCTTC
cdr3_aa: CASKFGTAPNYGYTF

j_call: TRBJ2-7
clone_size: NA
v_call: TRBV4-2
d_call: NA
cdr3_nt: TGTGCCAGCAGCCAAGATATGGCGGGGCCTGGATACGAGCAGTACTTC
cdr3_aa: CASSQDMAGPGYEQYF

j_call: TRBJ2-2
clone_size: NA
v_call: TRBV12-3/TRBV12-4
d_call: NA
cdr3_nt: TGTGCCAGCAGTTTAATGTTATCGGAGGAGCTGTTTTTT
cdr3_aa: CASSLMLSEELFF

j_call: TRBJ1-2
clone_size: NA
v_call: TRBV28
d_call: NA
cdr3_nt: TGTGCCAGCAGTTCCTCCGGGATCGGAGGCTACACCTTC
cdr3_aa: CASSSSGIGGYTF

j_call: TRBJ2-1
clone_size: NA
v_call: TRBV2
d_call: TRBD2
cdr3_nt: TGTGCCAGCAGCCGGGATAAGCGGGGGGGCTCCTACAATGAGCAGTTCTTC
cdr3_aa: CASSRDKRGGSYNEQFF

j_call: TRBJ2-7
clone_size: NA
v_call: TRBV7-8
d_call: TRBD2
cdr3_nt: TGTGCCAGCAGCCAAGGTAGCGGGGTGTCTTACGAGCAGTACTTC
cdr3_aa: CASSQGSGVSYEQYF

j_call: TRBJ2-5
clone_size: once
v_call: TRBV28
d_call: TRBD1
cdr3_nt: TGTGCCAGCAGTTTATGGGGACCGGGACAGGCTCAAGAGACCCAGTACTTC
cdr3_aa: CASSLWGPGQAQETQYF

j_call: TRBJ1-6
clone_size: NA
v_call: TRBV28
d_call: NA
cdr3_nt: TGTGCCAGCAGCAAGGGAGATTCACCCCTCCACTTT
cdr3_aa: CASSKGDSPLHF

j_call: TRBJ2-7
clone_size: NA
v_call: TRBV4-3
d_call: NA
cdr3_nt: TGCGCCAGCAGCCAAGGCGCGGGACCCTACGAGCAGTACTTC
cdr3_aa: CASSQGAGPYEQYF

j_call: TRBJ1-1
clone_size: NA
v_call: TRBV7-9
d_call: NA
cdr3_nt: TGTGCCAGCAGCTTCGGGCAGGACACTGAAGCTTTCTTT
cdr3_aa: CASSFGQDTEAFF

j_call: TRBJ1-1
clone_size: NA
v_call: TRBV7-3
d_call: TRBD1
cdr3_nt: TGTGCCAGCAGCTCTCGGACAGGGAGGGCTTTCTTT
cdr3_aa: CASSSRTGRAFF

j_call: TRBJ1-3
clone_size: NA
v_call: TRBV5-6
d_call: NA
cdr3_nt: TGTGCCAGCAGCTTAAAAATTGGGGGAAACACCATATATTTT
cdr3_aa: CASSLKIGGNTIYF

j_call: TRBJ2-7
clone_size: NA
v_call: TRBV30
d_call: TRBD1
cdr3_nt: TGTGCCTGGGCCCCGGGACAGGCCTCCTACGAGCAGTACTTC
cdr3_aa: CAWAPGQASYEQYF

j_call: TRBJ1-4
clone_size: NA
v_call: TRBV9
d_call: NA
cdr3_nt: TGTGCCAGCAGCACGACCGACGCAACTAATGAAAAACTGTTTTTT
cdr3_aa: CASSTTDATNEKLFF

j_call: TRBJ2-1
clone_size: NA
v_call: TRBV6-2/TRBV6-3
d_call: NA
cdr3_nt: TGTGCCAGCAGTTACCAGGGTGTTTTTTATGAGCAGTTCTTC
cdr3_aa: CASSYQGVFYEQFF

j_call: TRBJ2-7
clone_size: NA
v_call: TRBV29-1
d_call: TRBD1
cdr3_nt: TGCAGCGTACACAGGGGTGGGAACGAGCAGTACTTC
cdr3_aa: CSVHRGGNEQYF

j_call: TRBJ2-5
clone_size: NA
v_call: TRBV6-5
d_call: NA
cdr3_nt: TGTGCCAGCAGTCAAGAGACCCAGTACTTC
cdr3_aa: CASSQETQYF

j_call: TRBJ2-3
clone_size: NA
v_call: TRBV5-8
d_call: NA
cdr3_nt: TGTGCCAGCAGCTTGGCCCCGGGCGGGGTCGTGGATACGCAGTATTTT
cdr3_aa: CASSLAPGGVVDTQYF

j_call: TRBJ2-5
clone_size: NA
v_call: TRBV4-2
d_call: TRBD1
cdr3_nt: TGTGCCAGCAGCCAAGAGGTCAGGGGGCCTGAGACCCAGTACTTC
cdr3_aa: CASSQEVRGPETQYF

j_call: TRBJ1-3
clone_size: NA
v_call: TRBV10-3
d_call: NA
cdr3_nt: TGTGCCATCAGGGAAGGTGGGGGAACCATATATTTT
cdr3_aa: CAIREGGGTIYF

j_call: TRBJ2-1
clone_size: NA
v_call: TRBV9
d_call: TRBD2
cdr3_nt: TGTGCCAGCAGCGCCACTAGCGGGGGAATAGGTGAGCAGTTCTTC
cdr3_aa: CASSATSGGIGEQFF

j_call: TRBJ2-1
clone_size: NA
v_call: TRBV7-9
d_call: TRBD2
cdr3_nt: TGTGCCAGCAGCTTATTAGCGGGGGGGCTTCATGAGCAGTTCTTC
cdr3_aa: CASSLLAGGLHEQFF

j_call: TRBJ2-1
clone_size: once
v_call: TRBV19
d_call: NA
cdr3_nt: TGTGCCAGTAGTGACGGCTACAATGAGCAGTTCTTC
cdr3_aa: CASSDGYNEQFF

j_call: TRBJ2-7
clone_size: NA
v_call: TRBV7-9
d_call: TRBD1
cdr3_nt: TGTGCCAGCAGCCCAGCACCGGGACAGGCACCCTACGAGCAGTACTTC
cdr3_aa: CASSPAPGQAPYEQYF

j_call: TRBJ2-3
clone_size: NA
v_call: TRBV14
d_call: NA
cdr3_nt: TGTGCCAGCAGCCAATTGACTACGACCACAGATACGCAGTATTTT
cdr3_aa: CASSQLTTTTDTQYF

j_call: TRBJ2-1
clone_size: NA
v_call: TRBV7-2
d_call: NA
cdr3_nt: TGTGCCAGCAGCTCGGGTAGGCACAATGAGCAGTTCTTC
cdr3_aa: CASSSGRHNEQFF

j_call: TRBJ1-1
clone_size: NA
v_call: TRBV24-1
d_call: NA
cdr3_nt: TGTGCCACCAGTGAATCGAGGAACACTGAAGCTTTCTTT
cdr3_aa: CATSESRNTEAFF

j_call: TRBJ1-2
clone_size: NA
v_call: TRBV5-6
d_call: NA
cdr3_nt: TGTGCCAGCAGCTTTAAAGCAGGGTATTTTAACTATGGCTACACCTTC
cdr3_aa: CASSFKAGYFNYGYTF

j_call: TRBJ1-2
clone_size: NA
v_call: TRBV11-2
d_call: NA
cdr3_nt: TGTGCCAGCAGCTCCCGAAGAGAACCCCCGACTTTTTATGGCTACACCTTC
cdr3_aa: CASSSRREPPTFYGYTF

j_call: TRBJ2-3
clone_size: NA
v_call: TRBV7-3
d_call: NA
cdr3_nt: TGTGCCAGCAGCTCGCATGGGGCAGATACGCAGTATTTT
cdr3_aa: CASSSHGADTQYF

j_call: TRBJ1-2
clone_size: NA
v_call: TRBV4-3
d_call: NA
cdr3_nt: TGCGCCAGCAGCCTGCTAGGAGACTATGGCTACACCTTC
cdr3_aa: CASSLLGDYGYTF

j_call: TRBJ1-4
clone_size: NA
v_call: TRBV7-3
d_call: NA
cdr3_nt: TGTGCCAGCAGCTTAACAGTCGCTAATGAAAAACTGTTTTTT
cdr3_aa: CASSLTVANEKLFF

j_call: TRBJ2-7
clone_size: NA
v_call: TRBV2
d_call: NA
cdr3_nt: TGTGCCAGCACGGGTCTCGCCGGGGTGGGCGAGCAGTACTTC
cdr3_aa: CASTGLAGVGEQYF

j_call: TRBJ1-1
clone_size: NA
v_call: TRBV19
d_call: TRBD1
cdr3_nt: TGTGCCAGTACGGGACAGGGGATGGACGCTGAAGCTTTCTTT
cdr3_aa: CASTGQGMDAEAFF